This TCR beta chain was identified in a study of metastatic and nonmetastatic thyroid tumors (dated by TCRdb to the early 2020s). Notes on the research overall: The researchers compared repertoires between peripheral blood samples and tumor or nodule tissue samples from patients with malignant or benign thyroid disease.

The CDR3 holds 12 amino acids from the cysteine to the phenylalanine. Only CDR3 DNA is held: 36 bases, read in frame from base 1. The germline V gene supplies CDR1 KGHSH and CDR2 LQKENI. V and J lose 3 bases and 4 bases, and a span of 4 bases separates them. No patient had received any treatment before thyroid surgery. Using T-cell receptor beta sequencing, the researchers looked back retrospectively at clinical samples from patients, gathered between the early 2010s and the late 2010s. General findings and caveats noted by the study authors: TCR beta diversity was reported as significantly higher in malignant tumors than in benign nodules, in both blood and tumor samples.

Concerning this clone: The antigen this receptor binds is unknown. No per-base quality is available; no much larger clone lies one base away.

The protocol used for the library was PCR. The reads were generated on an Illumina HiSeq 4000. The TCR beta-chain CDR3 region of each patient was profiled by high-throughput sequencing. As for how the authors treated the data: The researchers built a classifier to tell apart papillary thyroid cancer patients with distant metastasis, based on CDR3 differences among clinicopathological groups. To measure repertoire diversity the researchers used the Shannon index, while the Morisita-Horn index served to gauge how similar the tumor and blood repertoires were. TCRdb redid the processing of the public reads, applying fastp at Q25 and MiXCR, and retained in-frame beta chains. TCRdb's processing, not the authors', yielded these V and J calls. This sample gives around 18,000 clones in total; around a third of them show up just once. Around 13% of the sample goes to the ten largest clones.

The sequence is built from TRBV18 and TRBJ1-5, with the D segment identity uncertain. This receptor was obtained from a male donor with papillary thyroid cancer or a benign thyroid nodule (not recorded which). Some clones in this sample may be carry-over from other donors' samples. Material for sequencing was tumor tissue. The nucleotides read TGTGCCAGCTCACCGGGAAATCAGCCCCAGCATTTT. Translated, this gives CASSPGNQPQHF. Reference TRBV18 and TRBJ1-5 genes cover what lies past the CDR3, so the full variable domain is NAGVMQNPRHLVRRRGQEARLRCSPMKGHSHVYWYRQLPEEGLKFMVYLQKENIIDESGMPKERFSAEFPKEGPSILRIQQVVRGDSAAYFCASSPGNQPQHFGDGTRLSIL.